A selection of T cell receptor beta chains follows, all from one sample in a study of cytomegalovirus exposure and HLA in healthy donors. Repertoires were generated with immunoSEQ multiplex PCR, while TCRdb's copy carries only in-frame clones and drops some. Altogether about 140,000 clones are present, more than 75% being singletons, with the ten largest covering about 2.5%. Sequencing input: PBMCs. The receptors here all came from a man between 50 and 59 years old in good health and CMV-seronegative. The CDR3 runs from the conserved cysteine through the conserved F or W. A D gene is named only where the DNA matches it firmly. Expanded clones get a size class; other rows say once, few or many, or leave the size out.

length: 14
V: TRBV30
size: -
D: TRBD2
J: TRBJ2-5
DNA: TGTGCCTGGAGTTGGGAGGGTAGTAGGGAGACCCAGTACTTC
CDR3: CAWSWEGSRETQYF

length: 14
V: TRBV18
size: -
D: -
J: TRBJ1-5
DNA: TGTGCCAGCTCACCCGGTGGGGGGGATCAGCCCCAGCATTTT
CDR3: CASSPGGGDQPQHF

length: 13
V: TRBV27
size: -
D: -
J: TRBJ1-5
DNA: TGTGCCAGCAGTTTATCGGAGGGTCAGCCCCAGCATTTT
CDR3: CASSLSEGQPQHF

length: 15
V: TRBV7-9
size: -
D: -
J: TRBJ1-4
DNA: TGTGCCAGCAGCCTGTCGCGGCCGACTAATGAAAAACTGTTTTTT
CDR3: CASSLSRPTNEKLFF

length: 16
V: TRBV7-9
size: -
D: -
J: TRBJ1-6
DNA: TGTGCCAGCAGCTTTCTCGGGAGCTCCTATAATTCACCCCTCCACTTT
CDR3: CASSFLGSSYNSPLHF

length: 12
V: TRBV2
size: -
D: TRBD1
J: TRBJ1-1
DNA: TGTGCCACCAAAACAGGGGGCGCTGAAGCTTTCTTT
CDR3: CATKTGGAEAFF

length: 14
V: TRBV30
size: -
D: -
J: TRBJ2-5
DNA: TGTGCCTGGAGTCCATCCGGGACTCTAGGGACCCAGTACTTC
CDR3: CAWSPSGTLGTQYF

length: 13
V: TRBV6-4
size: -
D: -
J: TRBJ1-1
DNA: TGTGCCAGTTCCAACAATCCCGGGACTGAAGCTTTCTTT
CDR3: CASSNNPGTEAFF

length: 15
V: TRBV11-2
size: few
D: TRBD2
J: TRBJ2-7
DNA: TGTGCCAGCAGCCCCGGGACTAGCGGCTTCTACGAGCAGTACTTC
CDR3: CASSPGTSGFYEQYF

length: 14
V: TRBV18
size: -
D: TRBD1
J: TRBJ1-2
DNA: TGTGCCAGCTCATCGACGACAGGGGACTATGGCTACACCTTC
CDR3: CASSSTTGDYGYTF